A selection of T cell receptor beta chains follows, all from one sample in a study of blood T cell repertoires in COVID-19. Repertoires were generated with immunoSEQ multiplex PCR, while TCRdb's copy carries only in-frame clones and drops some. In the table there are over 150,000 clones, roughly 79% of which are singletons. The sequenced sample consisted of peripheral blood. These receptors were taken from an elderly woman with COVID-19, enrolled during active disease. Each CDR3 is given with its conserved first and last residue. D genes are given only for firm matches. Some rows have no size entry. The others give once, few or many, or a class for an expanded clone.

clone size	V gene	D gene	J gene	CDR3 protein	CDR3 DNA
once	TRBV19	NA	TRBJ1-6	CASKGPANSPLHF	TGTGCCAGTAAGGGGCCAGCGAATTCACCCCTCCACTTT
few	TRBV3-1/TRBV3-2	TRBD1	TRBJ2-7	CASSPLGTGFHEQYF	TGTGCCAGCAGCCCCCTCGGGACAGGGTTCCACGAGCAGTACTTC
NA	TRBV5-1	NA	TRBJ1-2	CASSGGPGYTF	TGCGCCAGCAGCGGGGGCCCTGGCTACACCTTC
NA	TRBV5-1	NA	TRBJ1-4	CASSSRGRDEKLFF	TGCGCCAGCAGCTCGAGAGGGAGGGATGAAAAACTGTTTTTT
few	TRBV2	TRBD2	TRBJ2-7	CASSPGTSGGASYEQYF	TGTGCCAGCAGCCCCGGGACTAGCGGGGGGGCATCCTACGAGCAGTACTTC
NA	TRBV5-1	TRBD1	TRBJ1-4	CASSLGLRTGEEKLFF	TGCGCCAGCAGCTTGGGCCTAAGGACAGGGGAAGAAAAACTGTTTTTT
NA	TRBV5-1	TRBD1	TRBJ1-5	CASSPGTEGQPQHF	TGCGCCAGCAGCCCAGGGACAGAGGGGCAGCCCCAGCATTTT
once	TRBV4-2	TRBD2	TRBJ2-5	CASSQDASGRETQYF	TGTGCCAGCAGCCAAGATGCTAGCGGGAGAGAGACCCAGTACTTC
once	TRBV18	NA	TRBJ1-2	CASSPQDGDGGGYTF	TGTGCCAGCTCACCGCAGGACGGAGACGGAGGGGGCTACACCTTC
few	TRBV28	NA	TRBJ2-3	CASSLGAGGLTDTQYF	TGTGCCAGCAGTCTGGGGGCGGGCGGCCTAACAGATACGCAGTATTTT
NA	TRBV15	NA	TRBJ1-3	CATSRDRYTSSGNTIYF	TGTGCCACCAGCAGAGATCGTTACACCTCTTCTGGAAACACCATATATTTT
NA	TRBV3-1/TRBV3-2	TRBD1	TRBJ1-2	CASSPTGEGGYTF	TGTGCCAGCAGCCCGACAGGGGAAGGTGGCTACACCTTC
once	TRBV7-3	TRBD2	TRBJ2-2	CASSSPGLAGVTGELFF	TGTGCCAGCAGCTCCCCGGGACTAGCGGGGGTGACCGGGGAGCTGTTTTTT
NA	TRBV9	TRBD1	TRBJ1-2	CASSAHPDRVGGYTF	TGTGCCAGCAGCGCCCATCCCGACAGGGTGGGTGGCTACACCTTC
NA	TRBV25-1	TRBD1	TRBJ1-2	CASSELGTGFYGYTF	TGTGCCAGCAGTGAATTGGGGACAGGGTTCTATGGCTACACCTTC
NA	TRBV27	TRBD1	TRBJ2-7	CASSLSRGPYEQYF	TGTGCCAGCAGTTTAAGCAGGGGGCCGTATGAGCAGTACTTC
NA	TRBV7-2	NA	TRBJ1-2	CASSFSSYSSYGYTF	TGTGCCAGCAGCTTCTCGTCCTATTCTAGCTATGGCTACACCTTC
NA	TRBV5-4	TRBD1	TRBJ1-1	CASSRQGTEAFF	TGTGCCAGCAGCCGACAGGGGACTGAAGCTTTCTTT
NA	TRBV7-9	TRBD1	TRBJ1-1	CASSPSGGNEAFF	TGTGCCAGCAGCCCATCAGGGGGAAATGAAGCTTTCTTT
once	TRBV20-1	NA	TRBJ2-7	CSALKLEEQYF	TGCAGCGCTCTCAAGCTAGAGGAGCAGTACTTC
NA	TRBV7-2	NA	TRBJ2-3	CASSLYPLEYTDTQYF	TGTGCCAGCAGCTTATACCCCCTAGAATACACAGATACGCAGTATTTT
NA	TRBV5-8	NA	TRBJ2-7	CASSPFYEQYF	TGTGCCAGCAGCCCTTTCTACGAGCAGTACTTC
NA	TRBV12-3/TRBV12-4	NA	TRBJ1-2	CASSINRGYGYTF	TGTGCCAGCAGCATAAATCGGGGTTATGGCTACACCTTC
NA	TRBV5-4	TRBD1	TRBJ1-2	CASSPGQGYYGYTF	TGTGCCAGCAGCCCGGGACAGGGGTACTATGGCTACACCTTC
NA	TRBV2	TRBD2	TRBJ2-7	CASSEIAGVEQYF	TGTGCCAGCAGTGAAATCGCGGGGGTCGAGCAGTACTTC
NA	TRBV19	NA	TRBJ1-5	CASSTKQQGYNQPQHF	TGTGCCAGTAGTACGAAACAACAGGGATATAATCAGCCCCAGCATTTT
NA	TRBV7-6	TRBD2	TRBJ2-1	CASSFLGLAGNLEQFF	TGTGCCAGCAGTTTTCTGGGACTAGCGGGCAATCTTGAGCAGTTCTTC
NA	TRBV19	TRBD2	TRBJ2-1	CASTQRGYNEQFF	TGTGCCAGTACCCAGCGGGGGTACAATGAGCAGTTCTTC
NA	TRBV5-1	TRBD1	TRBJ2-1	CASSRPGGPTYNEQFF	TGCGCCAGCAGCAGACCAGGGGGCCCTACCTACAATGAGCAGTTCTTC
NA	TRBV6-5	TRBD1	TRBJ2-7	CASKIAGGLYEQYF	TGTGCCAGCAAAATTGCAGGGGGCCTCTACGAGCAGTACTTC
NA	TRBV7-9	NA	TRBJ2-3	CASSARDMSTDTQYF	TGTGCCAGCAGCGCCCGGGACATGAGCACAGATACGCAGTATTTT
NA	TRBV28	TRBD1	TRBJ1-5	CASRTGDQPQHF	TGTGCCAGCAGGACAGGGGATCAGCCCCAGCATTTT
NA	TRBV27	TRBD1	TRBJ1-2	CASSADRANYGYTF	TGTGCCAGCAGTGCGGACAGGGCTAACTATGGCTACACCTTC
few	TRBV7-2	NA	TRBJ1-1	CASSLRETEAFF	TGTGCCAGCAGCTTACGGGAAACTGAAGCTTTCTTT
once	TRBV9	TRBD1	TRBJ1-2	CASSEGLGQGRNGYTF	TGTGCCAGCAGTGAAGGCCTCGGACAGGGAAGGAATGGCTACACCTTC
few	TRBV28	NA	TRBJ1-4	CASSPRTAEKLFF	TGTGCCAGCAGTCCCCGGACAGCTGAAAAACTGTTTTTT
NA	TRBV7-3	TRBD1	TRBJ2-1	CASSLGTGRNEQFF	TGTGCCAGCAGCTTAGGGACAGGGAGGAATGAGCAGTTCTTC
NA	TRBV6-2/TRBV6-3	TRBD2	TRBJ2-7	CASSRGLAVSYEQYF	TGTGCCAGCAGCCGGGGACTAGCGGTCTCCTACGAGCAGTACTTC
few	TRBV2	NA	TRBJ2-7	CASRTRTGPYEQYF	TGTGCCAGCAGAACGAGAACAGGGCCATACGAGCAGTACTTC
NA	TRBV14	NA	TRBJ2-3	CASSQDPRTDATDTQYF	TGTGCCAGCAGCCAAGATCCCAGGACAGACGCCACAGATACGCAGTATTTT
NA	TRBV15	NA	TRBJ1-1	CATSRGPSNTEAFF	TGTGCCACCAGCAGAGGGCCATCGAACACTGAAGCTTTCTTT
once	TRBV4-2	NA	TRBJ2-5	CASSQDLIGGGAQETQYF	TGTGCCAGCAGCCAAGACTTAATAGGCGGGGGCGCACAAGAGACCCAGTACTTC
NA	TRBV11-2	TRBD1	TRBJ1-1	CASSSISAHRGRGKAFF	TGTGCCAGCAGCTCTATTAGCGCCCACAGGGGACGAGGTAAAGCTTTCTTT
NA	TRBV5-6	TRBD1	TRBJ1-6	CASSPGTGGYNSPLHF	TGTGCCAGCAGCCCTGGGACAGGGGGCTATAATTCACCCCTCCACTTT
NA	TRBV7-2	NA	TRBJ2-5	CASSMDSQETQYF	TGTGCCAGCAGCATGGACAGCCAAGAGACCCAGTACTTC
few	TRBV28	NA	TRBJ1-2	CASKQTGYTF	TGTGCCAGCAAACAGACTGGCTACACCTTC
NA	TRBV6-5	NA	TRBJ2-7	CASTEGRFYEQYF	TGTGCCAGCACGGAAGGCAGGTTCTACGAGCAGTACTTC
NA	TRBV19	TRBD2	TRBJ2-3	CASSSWTSPDKDTQYF	TGTGCCAGTAGTTCGTGGACTAGCCCGGACAAGGATACGCAGTATTTT
NA	TRBV14	TRBD1	TRBJ1-1	CASSHDRVWGTEAFF	TGTGCCAGCAGCCATGACAGGGTTTGGGGGACTGAAGCTTTCTTT
NA	TRBV10-3	NA	TRBJ1-6	CAISESPGYNSPLHF	TGTGCCATCAGTGAGTCCCCCGGTTATAATTCACCCCTTCACTTT
NA	TRBV28	NA	TRBJ2-1	CASSLEGNEQFF	TGTGCCAGCAGTTTGGAGGGTAATGAGCAGTTCTTC
NA	TRBV7-9	NA	TRBJ2-1	CASFTPGRNNEQFF	TGTGCCAGCTTTACACCGGGAAGGAACAATGAGCAGTTCTTC
NA	TRBV19	TRBD2	TRBJ2-7	CASSMGGFNSYEQYF	TGTGCCAGTAGTATGGGAGGGTTTAACTCCTACGAGCAGTACTTC
NA	TRBV6-5	TRBD1	TRBJ2-7	CASNRDSLGEQYF	TGTGCCAGCAATCGGGACAGCCTGGGGGAGCAGTACTTC
NA	TRBV5-6	NA	TRBJ1-1	CASSLTGNTEAFF	TGTGCCAGCAGCTTAACAGGGAACACTGAAGCTTTCTTT